This TCR beta chain was identified during a study of shared clonotypes between healthy human individuals. Whole-study results and caveats: Generation of non-shared clonotypes was less probable than generation of clonotypes shared by all four donors.

Donation came from healthy HIV-negative adults that had no recent acute infections or vaccinations. The donor cohort consisted entirely of Caucasian adults residing in Nashville, Tennessee. The CD4+ fraction was divided into a CD45RA+ naive subset and a CD45RA-negative memory subset. The repertoire was sequenced with immunoSEQ multiplex PCR; TCRdb's copy has only in-frame clones and lacks some. Of over 1.5 million clones in the sample, 95% to 99% were seen once. The CDR3 has 15 residues. Deletions cut 3 bases from V and 3 bases from J, with 13 bases between. Germline values: CDR1 SGHRS, CDR2 YFSETQ. About this clone: The antigen remains unidentified.

The chain uses TRBV5-1 and TRBJ2-1; D is perhaps TRBD1 or TRBD2 (6 bases each). This TCR came from a man aged 25-45 years in good health. The sample taken for sequencing was naive CD4+ T cells sorted from blood. Described subset: CD45RA+ positively selected. CDR3 DNA: TGCGCCAGCAGCTGGGGGGCAGAGAACTACAATGAGCAGTTCTTC. Protein: CASSWGAENYNEQFF.